The 26 T cell receptor beta chains listed next were all sequenced from one sample in a study of cytotoxic CD8 clonotypes in ibrutinib-treated CLL. Produced via immunoSEQ multiplex PCR; TCRdb's table is partial and in-frame only. Among fewer than 20,000 clones, around two thirds were seen once, and the ten largest hold about 25%. The sequencing used PBMCs, collected after 12 months of ibrutinib treatment. These receptors all stem from a human donor with chronic lymphocytic leukemia.

This clone was counted a few times. V and J are TRBV30 and TRBJ1-5, with D unclear. From germline, CDR1 is GTSNPN and CDR2 SVGIG (reference sequence). Trimming took 3 bases from V and 1 from J, leaving 19 bases between them. This CDR3 has 17 residues. CDR3 bases: TGTGCCTGGAGCGTTATAGGGAAGAAAAAAAGCAATCAGCCCCAGCATTTT. This translates into CAWSVIGKKKSNQPQHF.

This chain connects TRBV28 to TRBJ1-2; D unresolved. The CDR3 length is 13 residues. Germline CDR1 MDHEN, CDR2 SYDVKM. Between the trimmed V and J ends, which lost 2 bases and 1 base, there was a span of 5 bases. In nucleotides, the CDR3 is TGTGCCAGCAGTTTAGTTCTTAACTATGGCTACACCTTC. It yields the protein CASSLVLNYGYTF.

V gene TRBV6-1 combines with J gene TRBJ2-3; D is possibly TRBD1 or TRBD2 (6 bases each). The CDR3 covers 14 residues. The germline CDR1 and CDR2 sequences are MNHNS and SASEGT. Deletions cut 5 bases from V and 0 bases from J, with 9 bases between. In DNA, the CDR3 is TGTGCCAGCAGTAGGGGGGCGAGCACAGATACGCAGTATTTT. Amino acid sequence: CASSRGASTDTQYF.

The genes are TRBV28 and TRBJ2-7, with 8 bases that match TRBD1. Germline CDR1 is MDHEN and CDR2 is SYDVKM. The CDR3 runs 15 residues. V dropped 3 bases and J dropped 1; count of bases not matched to a gene: 5. The CDR3 coding sequence is TGTGCCAGCAGTTTCACGGACAGGGCGTCCTACGAGCAGTACTTC. Residues: CASSFTDRASYEQYF.

Here the CDR3 reads CASSPPDRGGYTF. The CDR3 region has the DNA TGTGCCAGCTCACCGCCCGACAGGGGTGGCTACACCTTC. This chain connects TRBV18 to TRBJ1-2; 8 bases are a match to TRBD1. This CDR3 comprises 13 residues. CDR1 is KGHSH, CDR2 LQKENI, per germline. Trimming cost V 3 bases and J 7 bases; bases outside gene matches: 4.

V gene TRBV19 combines with J gene TRBJ2-2, with 9 bases identical to TRBD2. Germline-derived CDR1 and CDR2 are LNHDA and SQIVND (reference sequence). J gave up 3 bases and V 6 bases, and 8 bases lay outside the gene matches. The CDR3 sequence is 16 residues long. The CDR3 sequence is CASRRVAGADTGELFF. CDR3 bases: TGTGCCAGTAGGAGAGTAGCGGGAGCGGACACCGGGGAGCTGTTTTTT. The whole variable domain, remainder taken from reference TRBV19 and TRBJ2-2, is DGGITQSPKYLFRKEGQNVTLSCEQNLNHDAMYWYRQDPGQGLRLIYYSQIVNDFQKGDIAEGYSVSREKKESFPLTVTSAQKNPTAFYLCASRRVAGADTGELFFGEGSRLTVL.

The CDR3 loop is CASSQGTGLSYEQYF. The CDR3 nucleotides read TGTGCCAGCAGCCAAGGGACGGGACTCTCCTACGAGCAGTACTTC. The rearrangement links TRBV4-2 to TRBJ2-7; D perhaps matches TRBD2 (6 bases). The CDR3 extends over 15 amino acids. V was shortened by 1 base and J by 0 bases, with 10 bases between the two germline ends. Germline V gene sequence: CDR1 LGHNA, CDR2 YNFKEQ.

Of note for this clone: The junction departs from germline at one end; a sequencing error may be responsible. The chain combines TRBV28 with TRBJ2-5, with TRBD2 matching 7 bases. Germline CDR1 and CDR2: MDHEN and SYDVKM. The length of the CDR3 is 13 residues. The DNA for the CDR3 is TGTGCCAGCAGTTTTATCAGTGGGAGGGCCCGAGACTTC. It encodes CASSFISGRARDF.

This clone was observed once. The chain combines TRBV28 with TRBJ2-7; D is undetermined. The V and J ends lost 7 bases and 5 bases respectively, with 18 bases between them. CDR3 length equals 14 residues. CDR1 and CDR2 (germline): MDHEN, SYDVKM. The DNA for the CDR3 is TGTGCCAGCACCCGACCGACGCGCGGAGACGAGCAGTACTTC. It codes for CASTRPTRGDEQYF.

The chain recombines TRBV5-1 with TRBJ2-3; 8 bases line up with TRBD1. Unmatched junction bases numbered 7, after V lost 5 bases and J lost 2 bases. Germline loops: CDR1 SGHRS, CDR2 YFSETQ. CDR3 length: 15 residues. The chain's CDR3 is CASSLAGQDTDTQYF. For the CDR3, the DNA is TGCGCCAGCAGTCTGGCGGGACAGGACACAGATACGCAGTATTTT.

This chain connects TRBV7-9 to TRBJ2-5, with TRBD2 as a possible D gene (6 bases). Germline CDR1 and CDR2: SEHNR and FQNEAQ (reference sequence). This CDR3 contains 16 residues. The ends were cut back, 6 bases at V and 5 bases at J, with 22 bases in the middle. CDR3 region: CASRLSNTGTYETQYF. The CDR3 nucleotides are TGTGCCAGCAGACTCTCTAATACCGGGACTTACGAGACCCAGTACTTC.

The V and J genes are TRBV28 and TRBJ2-2; 8 bases line up with TRBD2. In germline, CDR1 is MDHEN, CDR2 SYDVKM. The CDR3 spans 15 residues. V dropped 5 bases and J dropped 4; count of bases not matched to a gene: 6. For the CDR3, the DNA is TGTGCCAGCAGTCCTCCACGGGAGGGCACCGGGGAGCTGTTTTTT. This encodes CASSPPREGTGELFF. The full variable domain, with the rest looked up from reference TRBV28 and TRBJ2-2, is DVKVTQSSRYLVKRTGEKVFLECVQDMDHENMFWYRQDPGLGLRLIYFSYDVKMKEKGDIPEGYSVSREKKERFSLILESASTNQTSMYLCASSPPREGTGELFFGEGSRLTVL.

V is TRBV6-5 and J is TRBJ2-7, with D perhaps matching TRBD1 or TRBD2 (5 bases each). V was pared by 7 bases and J by 7 bases, with 23 bases between. The V gene's germline CDR1 is MNHEY and CDR2 SVGAGI. CDR3 length equals 15 residues. The CDR3: CASKPRGLSPGEQYF. The CDR3 bases are TGTGCCAGCAAACCAAGGGGCCTCTCGCCGGGGGAGCAGTACTTC.

The chain couples TRBV10-3 to TRBJ2-7, with TRBD2 as a possible D gene (5 bases). The CDR3 is 14 residues long. The V end was cut by 2 bases, the J end by 4 bases, with 12 bases between. Germline CDR1 is ENHRY and CDR2 is SYGVKD. The CDR3 region has the DNA TGTGCCATCAGTGAGCGCGGAGGAGCGTACGAGCAGTACTTC. As protein: CAISERGGAYEQYF.

There are a few counts of this clone. The chain carries TRBV4-1 and TRBJ2-7; TRBD2 matches 7 bases. This CDR3 has 15 residues. V lost 1 base and J lost 4; bases outside the gene matches: 7. Germline V gives CDR1 MGHRA, CDR2 YSYEKL. CDR3 in DNA: TGCGCCAGCAGCCAAGCTCTGGGGAGGGGATACGAGCAGTACTTC. Protein product: CASSQALGRGYEQYF.

Here the CDR3 DNA reads TGTGCCTGGAGTTTAGGGACGGAGGGAGACACGCAGTATTTT. Translating gives CAWSLGTEGDTQYF. This chain links TRBV30 with TRBJ2-3; D is perhaps TRBD2 (6 bases). CDR1 GTSNPN and CDR2 SVGIG come from the germline V gene (reference sequence). The CDR3 is 14 residues long. Trimming pared 2 bases from V and 9 bases from J, leaving 18 bases between.

This chain connects TRBV30 to TRBJ2-5; D not certain. The V end was cut by 1 base, the J end by 1 base, with 1 base between. This CDR3 is 11 amino acids long. The germline gives CDR1 GTSNPN, CDR2 SVGIG (reference sequence). DNA of the CDR3: TGTGCCTGGAGTGGCCAAGAGACCCAGTACTTC. Translation: CAWSGQETQYF.

This clone came up a few times. This chain uses TRBV7-8 with TRBJ2-4, with D perhaps being TRBD1 or TRBD2 (5 bases each). Trimming left V 1 base short and J 0 bases short, with 13 bases between. The CDR3 consists of 17 residues. Germline assignment: CDR1 SGHVS and CDR2 FQNEAQ. The CDR3: CASSLVGEWVAKNIQYF. CDR3 nucleotides: TGTGCCAGCAGCTTAGTAGGGGAGTGGGTAGCCAAAAACATTCAGTACTTC.

V usage is TRBV19 and J usage is TRBJ2-6; D is tentatively TRBD1 or TRBD2 (6 bases each). Germline V lookup: CDR1 LNHDA, CDR2 SQIVND (reference sequence). The CDR3 length is 17 residues. Trimming took 7 bases from V and 0 from J, leaving 16 bases between them. This chain's CDR3 is CASNRGVGRSGANVLTF. The CDR3 nucleotides are TGTGCCAGTAATAGGGGGGTTGGACGCTCTGGGGCCAACGTCCTGACTTTC.

This clone was counted a single time. The chain recombines TRBV7-9 with TRBJ2-2; TRBD1 might be the D (6 bases). Between the trimmed V and J ends, which lost 5 bases and 3 bases, there was a span of 13 bases. The CDR3 extends over 15 amino acids. Germline values: CDR1 SEHNR, CDR2 FQNEAQ (reference sequence). This chain's CDR3 is CASSLMRGYTGELFF. The CDR3 DNA reads TGTGCCAGCAGCCTAATGAGGGGGTACACCGGGGAGCTGTTTTTT.

This chain uses TRBV6-6 with TRBJ1-1; 7 bases agree with TRBD1. V lost 6 bases and J lost 5; bases outside the gene matches: 12. Looked up from germline, CDR1 is MNHNY and CDR2 is SVGAGI (reference sequence). The CDR3 sequence is 15 residues long. As DNA, the CDR3 is TGTGCCAGCAGACCTTCGACAGGGTGGGGAACTGAAGCTTTCTTT. It yields the protein CASRPSTGWGTEAFF.

The chain is built from TRBV7-3 and TRBJ2-2, with D uncertain. The CDR3 loop spans 15 amino acids. The V and J ends lost 2 bases and 4 bases respectively, with 11 bases between them. Germline CDR1 and CDR2: SGHTA and FQGTGA. The CDR3 DNA is TGTGCCAGCAGCTTATCCCTCCTCGGCACCGGGGAGCTGTTTTTT. Its translation is CASSLSLLGTGELFF.

The chain joins TRBV21-1 to TRBJ2-3. TRBV21-1 is noted as a pseudogene. The CDR3 contains 13 residues. The CDR3 reads CASSKGSTDTQYF. The CDR3 DNA sequence: TGTGCCAGCAGCAAAGGGTCCACAGATACGCAGTATTTT.

The V and J genes are TRBV18 and TRBJ2-1; TRBD2 aligns across 9 bases. In germline, CDR1 is KGHSH, CDR2 LQKENI. The CDR3 consists of 14 residues. V was clipped by 7 bases and J by 10 bases; unmatched bases: 11. The CDR3 DNA reads as TGTGCCAGCTACAATAGCGGGAGTAATAGGGAGCAGTTCTTC. Its translation is CASYNSGSNREQFF.

This clone was observed a handful of times. J is TRBJ2-5 and V is TRBV5-1; TRBD2 matches at 7 bases. The germline V gene encodes CDR1 SGHRS and CDR2 YFSETQ. This CDR3 comprises 13 residues. Trimming took 0 bases from V and 4 from J; bases not matched to a gene: 0. The CDR3 sequence: CASSLGEGETQYF. The CDR3 DNA is TGCGCCAGCAGCTTGGGGGAGGGAGAGACCCAGTACTTC.

In DNA form, the CDR3 reads TGTGCCAGCAGCGCCCGGGACATCTCCTACGAGCAGTACTTC. Its translation is CASSARDISYEQYF. V and J are TRBV5-5 and TRBJ2-7; D might be TRBD1 (6 bases). This CDR3 has 14 amino acids. Trimming took off 4 bases at V and 0 bases at J, with 11 bases between the two ends. Germline V gene lookup returns CDR1 SGHKS and CDR2 YYEKEE (reference sequence).